A single sample is the source of the 12 T cell receptor beta chains below, sequenced in a study of STAT3 mutations in large granular lymphocyte leukemia. The study, taken as a whole, reports: Every T-LGLL patient had at least one immunodominant TCRbeta clonotype.

Clones were sequenced by immunoSEQ multiplex PCR, and TCRdb holds only the in-frame ones, with some missing. The sample records roughly 40,000 clones, 88% being singletons. These receptors lack a known antigen. Sequencing was performed on PBMCs. These receptors came from a human donor with T large granular lymphocyte leukemia. Some clones in this sample may be carry-over from other donors' samples.

This chain uses TRBV4-3 with TRBJ1-3; D gene uncertain. V lost 0 bases and J 0 bases, leaving 9 bases between the germline ends. This CDR3 is 16 amino acids long. CDR1 LGHNA and CDR2 YSLEER come from the germline V gene. The CDR3 loop reads CASSQDLASSGNTIYF. CDR3 DNA sequence: TGCGCCAGCAGCCAAGATCTGGCAAGCTCTGGAAACACCATATATTTT.

The rearrangement uses TRBV4-1 and TRBJ2-1; D unresolved. The length of the CDR3 is 18 residues. The V end lost 5 bases, the J end lost 2 bases, and 22 bases lay between the germline ends. CDR1 and CDR2 (germline): MGHRA, YSYEKL. In DNA, the CDR3 is TGCGCCAGCAGCTTTAAAGGCGGCCCGCCGGCAACCTACAATGAGCAGTTCTTC. It is translated as CASSFKGGPPATYNEQFF.

V gene TRBV5-6 combines with J gene TRBJ1-4; no reliable D call. Trimming pared 0 bases from V and 3 bases from J, leaving 6 bases between. Germline values: CDR1 SGHDT, CDR2 YYEEEE. The CDR3 contains 14 residues. The CDR3 sequence: CASSLAGPNEKLFF. Written as DNA, the CDR3 is TGTGCCAGCAGCTTGGCCGGGCCTAATGAAAAACTGTTTTTT.

The rearrangement uses TRBV6-6 and TRBJ1-1; no firm D call. CDR1 is MNHNY and CDR2 is SVGAGI in the germline V gene (reference sequence). Trimming shortened V by 6 bases and J by 2 bases, and 10 bases separated the two germline ends. The CDR3 is 13 amino acids. CDR3 in amino acids: CASSRSANTEAFF. CDR3 nucleotide sequence: TGTGCCAGCAGCAGGTCCGCAAACACTGAAGCTTTCTTT.

V usage is TRBV15 and J usage is TRBJ2-5; no clear D gene. V was clipped by 0 bases and J by 2 bases, with 10 bases between them. The CDR3 sequence is 15 residues long. CDR1 LNHNV and CDR2 YYDKDF come from the germline V gene (reference sequence). CDR3: CATSRDRQKQETQYF. CDR3 DNA sequence: TGTGCCACCAGCAGAGACCGCCAAAAACAAGAGACCCAGTACTTC.

CDR3 sequence reads: CASSRQETEPQHF. The CDR3 region has the DNA TGTGCCAGCAGCAGACAGGAGACGGAGCCCCAGCATTTT. The chain links TRBV6-5 to TRBJ1-5, with D maybe TRBD1 (6 bases). CDR3 length: 13 residues. CDR1 and CDR2 from the germline V gene are MNHEY and SVGAGI. Trimming took 6 bases from V and 8 from J, leaving 14 bases between them.

The chain carries TRBV4-1 and TRBJ1-2; unclear D gene. The CDR3 extends over 15 amino acids. Germline assignment: CDR1 MGHRA and CDR2 YSYEKL. V was clipped by 3 bases and J by 4 bases, with 15 bases between them. DNA for the CDR3: TGCGCCAGCAGCCATACTGCGACCGAGAGCTATGGCTACACCTTC. It encodes CASSHTATESYGYTF.

The chain has TRBV5-4 and TRBJ1-2, with D possibly matching TRBD1 (5 bases). V was clipped by 1 base and J by 0 bases, with 7 bases between them. The CDR3 contains 14 residues. Germline V gene data show CDR1 as SGHNT and CDR2 as YYREEE (reference sequence). The CDR3 here is CASSLLDTNYGYTF. The CDR3 DNA sequence: TGTGCCAGCAGCTTGTTGGACACTAACTATGGCTACACCTTC.

The chain joins TRBV19 to TRBJ1-5; TRBD1 is a possible D gene (5 bases). This CDR3 is 13 amino acids long. The V and J ends lost 8 bases and 0 bases respectively, with 8 bases between them. In germline, CDR1 is LNHDA, CDR2 SQIVND (reference sequence). CDR3 residues: CASSQDSNQPQHF. CDR3 nucleotides: TGTGCCAGTTCACAGGATAGCAATCAGCCCCAGCATTTT.

This chain connects TRBV7-2 to TRBJ1-6; D not resolved. V lost 3 bases and J lost 8, with 5 bases in between. This CDR3 has 12 residues. Germline CDR1 is SGHTA and CDR2 is FQGNSA. CDR3 in DNA: TGTGCCAGCAGCTTCCGGGATTCACCCCTCCACTTT. Its translation: CASSFRDSPLHF. Complete variable domain (other parts from reference TRBV7-2 and TRBJ1-6): GAGVSQSPSNKVTEKGKDVELRCDPISGHTALYWYRQSLGQGLEFLIYFQGNSAPDKSGLPSDRFSAERTGGSVSTLTIQRTQQEDSAVYLCASSFRDSPLHFGNGTRLTVT.

The rearrangement links TRBV25-1 to TRBJ1-5, with 8 bases aligning to TRBD1. Germline V lookup: CDR1 MGHDK, CDR2 SYGVNS. The V and J ends lost 4 bases and 6 bases, in that order; junction bases with no gene match: 14. This CDR3 has 17 residues. This CDR3 is CASSGGPRTGKRQPQHF. CDR3 DNA sequence: TGTGCCAGCAGTGGGGGGCCTCGGACAGGGAAACGTCAGCCCCAGCATTTT.

This sequence joins TRBV18 and TRBJ1-3, with D maybe TRBD1 (5 bases). The CDR3 has 16 amino acids. Germline CDR1 and CDR2: KGHSH and LQKENI. Trimming pared 0 bases from V and 1 base from J, leaving 10 bases between. The CDR3 coding sequence is TGTGCCAGCTCACCACCACGGGACGGGTCTGGAAACACCATATATTTT. Translation: CASSPPRDGSGNTIYF.